The rows below give T cell receptor beta chains drawn from one sample of a study of T-cell reconstitution after alpha-beta-depleted transplantation in children. TCRdb re-called the PCR reads with MiXCR, one entry per CDR3 protein. The top ten hold roughly 2% of the sample, which has 490,000 or so distinct CDR3 sequences, roughly 10% seen once. This specimen consisted of PBMCs, obtained before TCRalphabeta/CD19-depleted stem cell transplant. All receptors derive from a child aged 2 to 10 with inherited bone marrow failure, due to receive a stem cell transplant. Each CDR3 is given without its conserved first and last residue. Each record gives: clone size, V gene, CDR3 protein. A row's size may be missing; if present it is once, few, many or a size class.

clone_size: few; v_call: TRBV10-1; cdr3_aa: ASTAGTGVYGYT
clone_size: few; v_call: TRBV11-2; cdr3_aa: ASSPRTSGRSFVDEQF
clone_size: many; v_call: TRBV5-1; cdr3_aa: ASSPSGGAYNEQF
clone_size: many; v_call: TRBV7-9; cdr3_aa: ASSPTVGEQY
clone_size: many; v_call: TRBV5-5; cdr3_aa: ASSLTSENYNEQF
clone_size: -; v_call: TRBV14; cdr3_aa: ASSQETWNEQF
clone_size: many; v_call: TRBV14; cdr3_aa: ASSLTSGPYGYT
clone_size: few; v_call: TRBV5-1; cdr3_aa: ASTARSGSGSPLH
clone_size: many; v_call: TRBV6-5; cdr3_aa: ASSYYRDRVSYEQY
clone_size: -; v_call: TRBV5-6; cdr3_aa: ASSLGDRQVLSHEQY
clone_size: many; v_call: TRBV6-2/TRBV6-3; cdr3_aa: ASSYSLTGIGYNEQF
clone_size: many; v_call: TRBV11-3; cdr3_aa: ASSAPGVYNEQF
clone_size: many; v_call: TRBV12-3/TRBV12-4; cdr3_aa: ASSLLWGGNTGELF
clone_size: -; v_call: TRBV19; cdr3_aa: ASRTDRAAKNIQY
clone_size: many; v_call: TRBV27; cdr3_aa: ASSMIPGSYEQY
clone_size: -; v_call: TRBV30; cdr3_aa: AWRGPAGLLPLGYT
clone_size: many; v_call: TRBV12-3/TRBV12-4; cdr3_aa: ASTARTVSSYNSPLH
clone_size: many; v_call: TRBV12-3/TRBV12-4; cdr3_aa: ASRYTGGYEQY
clone_size: many; v_call: TRBV4-3; cdr3_aa: ASSQRGRGHEQF
clone_size: -; v_call: TRBV23-1; cdr3_aa: ASRGFGTENTGELF
clone_size: -; v_call: TRBV6-4; cdr3_aa: ASSVGGGSGDEQF
clone_size: many; v_call: TRBV7-9; cdr3_aa: ASSLGGTALDNEQF
clone_size: many; v_call: TRBV7-9; cdr3_aa: ASSDNTGLYQETQY
clone_size: many; v_call: TRBV27; cdr3_aa: ASSFGQIWKGYT
clone_size: many; v_call: TRBV15; cdr3_aa: ATSRDSHERIYEQY
clone_size: many; v_call: TRBV27; cdr3_aa: ASSFGTIYEQY
clone_size: few; v_call: TRBV5-4; cdr3_aa: ASSGSGSKYEQY
clone_size: many; v_call: TRBV4-3; cdr3_aa: ASSQETGVWDEQY
clone_size: many; v_call: TRBV18; cdr3_aa: ASSPDRMSDIQY
clone_size: many; v_call: TRBV7-9; cdr3_aa: ASSAQGRVNTGELF
clone_size: many; v_call: TRBV30; cdr3_aa: AWSSGTGANEQY
clone_size: many; v_call: TRBV6-5; cdr3_aa: ASGGALYEQY
clone_size: few; v_call: TRBV20-1; cdr3_aa: SASSDRDYEQY
clone_size: many; v_call: TRBV28; cdr3_aa: ASSSTSGRVDEQF
clone_size: -; v_call: TRBV2; cdr3_aa: ASSSTNEKLF
clone_size: few; v_call: TRBV4-3; cdr3_aa: ASSQDAGNRQPQH
clone_size: -; v_call: TRBV20-1; cdr3_aa: SARDRQREYEQF
clone_size: few; v_call: TRBV4-1; cdr3_aa: ASSPGLAGVNHEQF
clone_size: -; v_call: TRBV12-3/TRBV12-4; cdr3_aa: ASKGGQALNTGELF
clone_size: many; v_call: TRBV30; cdr3_aa: AWSATGIGEKLF
clone_size: many; v_call: TRBV4-3; cdr3_aa: ASSQNAGPRGTGELF
clone_size: -; v_call: TRBV6-2/TRBV6-3; cdr3_aa: ASSYIAGLRPLYEQY
clone_size: many; v_call: TRBV5-1; cdr3_aa: ASSGVGALNTEAF
clone_size: many; v_call: TRBV6-1; cdr3_aa: ASSPTSGGYEQY